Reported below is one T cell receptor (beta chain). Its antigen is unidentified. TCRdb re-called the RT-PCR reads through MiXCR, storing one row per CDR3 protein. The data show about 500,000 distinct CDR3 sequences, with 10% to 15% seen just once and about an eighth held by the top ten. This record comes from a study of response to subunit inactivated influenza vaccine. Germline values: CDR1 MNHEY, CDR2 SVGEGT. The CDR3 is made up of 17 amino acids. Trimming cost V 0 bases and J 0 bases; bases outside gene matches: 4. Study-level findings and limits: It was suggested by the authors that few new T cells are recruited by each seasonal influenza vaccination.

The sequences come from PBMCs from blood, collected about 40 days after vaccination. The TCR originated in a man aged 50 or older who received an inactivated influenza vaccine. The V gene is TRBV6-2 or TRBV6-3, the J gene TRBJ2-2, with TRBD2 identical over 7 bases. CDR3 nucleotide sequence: TGTGCCAGCAGTTACTCGATCGCGGGGGCGAACACCGGGGAGCTGTTTTTT. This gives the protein CASSYSIAGANTGELFF.